This T cell receptor beta chain was documented in a study of cytomegalovirus exposure and HLA in healthy donors. Background on the study: The study placed 80% to 85% of its approximately 400 genotyped donors in the Caucasian-associated ancestry cluster. Study-wide results and limits: In vitro checks showed that a few CMV-associated chains really do target CMV antigens. Investigators reported some 150 TCR beta chains as tied to cytomegalovirus. Some segments of the V type, notably TRBV6-2 and TRBV6-3, were excluded as indistinguishable.

About this clone: The antigen is unknown.

A multiplex PCR was run with 60 Vbeta primers and 13 Jbeta primers. Assay used: immunoSEQ multiplex PCR; TCRdb lists only in-frame clones, some missing. The sample comprises approximately 100,000 clones, 71% of which are singletons, and 2.5% to 3% rests with the top ten. The V segment lost 2 bases and the J segment 4 bases; nucleotides outside the gene matches: 7. The CDR3 length is 15 residues. Per the germline V gene, CDR1 is SGHDN and CDR2 is FVKESK. The TCR was taken from a female donor in good health and CMV-seronegative. The rearrangement links TRBV14 to TRBJ2-7; 8 bases map to TRBD1. What was sequenced was PBMCs. In DNA form, the CDR3 reads TGTGCCAGCAGCCAAACAGGACAGGGAGATTACGAGCAGTACTTC. Its protein product is CASSQTGQGDYEQYF. Together with reference TRBV14 and TRBJ2-7, the CDR3 gives the full variable domain: EAGVTQFPSHSVIEKGQTVTLRCDPISGHDNLYWYRRVMGKEIKFLLHFVKESKQDESGMPNNRFLAERTGGTYSTLKVQPAELEDSGVYFCASSQTGQGDYEQYFGPGTRLTVT.